The 30 T cell receptor beta chains reported below all come from one sample, sequenced in a study of metastatic and nonmetastatic thyroid tumors. Each patient came to thyroid surgery without any prior treatment (of any kind). TCRdb re-called the PCR reads with MiXCR. The table shows over 50,000 clones, with 25% to 30% occurring only once. The specimen sequenced was blood. These receptor sequences come from a female donor with papillary thyroid cancer or a benign thyroid nodule (not recorded which). Some clones in this sample may be carry-over from other donors' samples.

J is TRBJ2-3 and V is TRBV11-3; TRBD2 matches at 8 bases. V trimming: 0 bases; J trimming: 15 bases; junction bases outside the gene matches: 5. The CDR3 runs to 12 residues. Germline V gene lookup returns CDR1 SGHNT and CDR2 YENEEA. Here the CDR3 reads CASSLDYGRAYF. CDR3 nucleotide sequence: TGTGCCAGCAGCTTAGATTACGGGAGGGCATATTTT.

The V gene is TRBV6-4, the J gene TRBJ1-1; D is unresolved. V was shortened by 7 bases and J by 10 bases, with 13 bases between the two germline ends. The length of the CDR3 is 11 residues. Looked up from germline, CDR1 is MRHNA and CDR2 is SNTAGT. The CDR3 sequence is CASIFSSRAFF. The DNA of the CDR3 is TGTGCCAGCATATTTTCCAGTAGAGCTTTCTTT.

The rearrangement links TRBV28 to TRBJ2-7, with D perhaps TRBD1 (5 bases). Trimming took off 6 bases at V and 3 bases at J, with 24 bases between the two ends. The CDR3 totals 17 residues. Germline V gene data show CDR1 as MDHEN and CDR2 as SYDVKM. This CDR3 is CASSTPPTRQGDYEQYF. The CDR3 bases are TGTGCCAGCAGCACTCCCCCTACGCGTCAGGGTGACTACGAGCAGTACTTC.

In this sample, this clone turned up many times. V usage is TRBV5-1 and J usage is TRBJ2-4; D perhaps matches TRBD1 (6 bases). CDR3 length: 14 amino acids. Germline V gene data show CDR1 as SGHRS and CDR2 as YFSETQ. V was pared by 4 bases and J by 6 bases, with 14 bases between. The CDR3 spells CASSAQGVGNIQYF. CDR3 nucleotides: TGCGCCAGCAGCGCACAGGGTGTAGGAAACATTCAGTACTTC.

The chain joins TRBV2 to TRBJ1-5; the D is unclear. Deletions cut 3 bases from V and 5 bases from J, with 5 bases between. Looked up from germline, CDR1 is SNHLY and CDR2 is FYNNEI. The CDR3 totals 12 residues. CDR3 sequence (DNA): TGTGCCAGCAGTGACATGGATCAGCCCCAGCATTTT. As protein: CASSDMDQPQHF. The full variable domain, completed using reference TRBV2 and TRBJ1-5, is EPEVTQTPSHQVTQMGQEVILRCVPISNHLYFYWYRQILGQKVEFLVSFYNNEISEKSEIFDDQFSVERPDGSNFTLKIRSTKLEDSAMYFCASSDMDQPQHFGDGTRLSIL.

This clone was counted a few times. The gene calls are TRBV4-1 and TRBJ1-5; no firm D call. Germline V gives CDR1 MGHRA, CDR2 YSYEKL. The CDR3 has 15 amino acids. V was trimmed by 1 base and J by 1 base, leaving 8 bases between them. CDR3 nucleotides: TGCGCCAGCAGCCAAGTAATTGGCAGCAATCAGCCCCAGCATTTT. This encodes CASSQVIGSNQPQHF.

J is TRBJ2-1 and V is TRBV24-1; the match to TRBD1 covers 7 bases. Germline V gene data show CDR1 as KGHDR and CDR2 as SFDVKD. Germline trimming cut 7 bases from V and 9 bases from J; bases unmatched to any gene: 8. The CDR3 spans 13 residues. CDR3 coding DNA: TGTGCCACCAGCAAACAGGGGAGTGGTGAGCAGTTCTTC. Translation: CATSKQGSGEQFF.

The chain couples TRBV19 to TRBJ1-2, with no clear D. The CDR3 loop spans 12 amino acids. V lost 6 bases and J 4 bases, leaving 9 bases between the germline ends. Germline lookup yields CDR1 LNHDA and CDR2 SQIVND (reference sequence). CDR3 protein: CASRPEGYGYTF. In nucleotides, the CDR3 is TGTGCCAGTAGACCCGAGGGCTATGGCTACACCTTC. Combining the CDR3 with reference TRBV19 and TRBJ1-2 gives the whole variable domain DGGITQSPKYLFRKEGQNVTLSCEQNLNHDAMYWYRQDPGQGLRLIYYSQIVNDFQKGDIAEGYSVSREKKESFPLTVTSAQKNPTAFYLCASRPEGYGYTFGSGTRLTVV.

In its sample, this clone was seen a few times. The V gene is TRBV7-2, the J gene TRBJ2-5; either TRBD1 or TRBD2 may fit D (5 bases each). The CDR3 runs to 15 residues. Trimming left V 5 bases short and J 5 bases short, with 18 bases between. Germline V lookup: CDR1 SGHTA, CDR2 FQGNSA. CDR3 sequence: CASSPQGISGETQYF. CDR3 DNA: TGTGCCAGCAGCCCCCAGGGCATTTCGGGGGAGACCCAGTACTTC.

This clone was detected a few times. The chain recombines TRBV14 with TRBJ1-2; weak D call: TRBD1 (5 bases). This CDR3 region has 16 residues. Germline V lookup: CDR1 SGHDN, CDR2 FVKESK. V gave up 2 bases and J gave up 0 bases, with 13 bases separating them. CDR3 sequence: CASSQRDSLPNYGYTF. CDR3 in DNA: TGTGCCAGCAGCCAACGTGACAGCCTCCCTAACTATGGCTACACCTTC.

The genes are TRBV18 and TRBJ2-2; the D gene is possibly TRBD2 (5 bases). CDR1 and CDR2 from the germline V gene are KGHSH and LQKENI. Trimming pared 8 bases from V and 4 bases from J, leaving 17 bases between. The CDR3 is 15 amino acids. The DNA of the CDR3 is TGTGCCAGCAGATCACCGGGGTCCGGCACCGGGGAGCTGTTTTTT. This sequence encodes CASRSPGSGTGELFF. Full variable domain (outside the CDR3, taken from reference TRBV18 and TRBJ2-2): NAGVMQNPRHLVRRRGQEARLRCSPMKGHSHVYWYRQLPEEGLKFMVYLQKENIIDESGMPKERFSAEFPKEGPSILRIQQVVRGDSAAYFCASRSPGSGTGELFFGEGSRLTVL.

The chain has TRBV7-8 and TRBJ1-1; the D gene is possibly TRBD1 (5 bases). Germline CDR1 is SGHVS and CDR2 is FQNEAQ. This CDR3 has 17 residues. Trimming shortened V by 5 bases and J by 4 bases, and 23 bases separated the two germline ends. The CDR3 protein is CASSAGRAGLIRTEAFF. In DNA, the CDR3 is TGTGCCAGCAGCGCCGGGAGGGCAGGGCTAATTCGCACTGAAGCTTTCTTT.

The rearrangement joins TRBV2 to TRBJ2-4, with 11 positions matching TRBD2. The CDR3 sequence is 15 residues long. Losses at the gene ends were 11 bases for V and 6 bases for J; bases not matched to a gene: 12. Germline V gene lookup returns CDR1 SNHLY and CDR2 FYNNEI. CDR3 loop: CAFSEGLAGGNIQYF. The CDR3 bases are TGTGCCTTCTCAGAAGGGCTAGCGGGAGGAAACATTCAGTACTTC.

This clone has only one observation. CDR3 bases: TGTGCCAGCAGCTTAACTACGAGCACAGATACGCAGTATTTT. Its protein is CASSLTTSTDTQYF. The chain recombines TRBV7-2 with TRBJ2-3; D remains unclear. CDR3 length: 14 residues. Germline V gene sequence: CDR1 SGHTA, CDR2 FQGNSA. Trimming pared 2 bases from V and 0 bases from J, leaving 6 bases between.

As for this clone: Other nucleotide sequences in the sample specify the same CDR3. J is TRBJ2-1 and V is TRBV12-3 or TRBV12-4; no definite D call. This CDR3 contains 12 residues. Trimming shortened V by 7 bases and J by 8 bases, and 12 bases separated the two germline ends. The CDR3 region is CASTLSSHEQFF. The DNA of the CDR3 is TGTGCCAGCACCCTAAGCAGTCATGAGCAGTTCTTC.

This clone occurred a few times. The chain carries TRBV15 and TRBJ1-2; D ambiguous. Per the germline V gene, CDR1 is LNHNV and CDR2 is YYDKDF (reference sequence). Trimming took off 4 bases at V and 6 bases at J, with 15 bases between the two ends. This CDR3 has 14 amino acids. The CDR3, as DNA: TGTGCCACCAGCATCCGGGGAACCACGGATGGCTACACCTTC. It translates to CATSIRGTTDGYTF.

This rearrangement joins TRBV20-1 to TRBJ1-2; D may be TRBD1 (6 bases). CDR1 is DFQATT and CDR2 is SNEGSKA in the germline V gene (reference sequence). Trimming left V 3 bases short and J 2 bases short, with 10 bases between. This CDR3 has 13 residues. As DNA, the CDR3 is TGCAGTGCTAGGCCGGGACAAAACTATGGCTACACCTTC. This encodes CSARPGQNYGYTF.

The chain carries TRBV6-2 or TRBV6-3 and TRBJ2-1; possible D gene TRBD1, 5 bases. Germline CDR1 reads MNHEY; CDR2 reads SVGEGT. V lost 2 bases and J lost 0, with 17 bases in between. CDR3 size: 18 residues. CDR3 sequence reads: CASSYDWTRRSSYNEQFF. The CDR3 coding sequence is TGTGCCAGCAGTTACGACTGGACAAGAAGAAGCTCCTACAATGAGCAGTTCTTC.

The chain joins TRBV20-1 to TRBJ1-2; D call uncertain. The ends were cut back, 4 bases at V and 3 bases at J, with 15 bases in the middle. The CDR3 extends over 14 amino acids. The germline V gene has CDR1 DFQATT and CDR2 SNEGSKA (reference sequence). Here the CDR3 reads CSAKREGIDYGYTF. CDR3 sequence (DNA): TGCAGTGCTAAAAGGGAGGGTATCGACTATGGCTACACCTTC.

The rearrangement joins TRBV5-6 to TRBJ2-1; D may correspond to TRBD1 or TRBD2 (5 bases each). Trimming left V 2 bases short and J 3 bases short, with 12 bases between. This CDR3 is 15 amino acids long. In germline, CDR1 is SGHDT, CDR2 YYEEEE. Here the CDR3 DNA reads TGTGCCAGCAGCTTAGGACTGCAGGGCTACAATGAGCAGTTCTTC. Protein sequence: CASSLGLQGYNEQFF.

V is TRBV2 and J is TRBJ2-1, with 11 bases lining up with TRBD2. Germline CDR1 is SNHLY and CDR2 is FYNNEI. The junction had 12 bases not matched to a gene; V was cut back by 4 bases and J by 1 base. The CDR3 contains 19 residues. CDR3 loop: CASSAFFFSGRGSYNEQFF. The CDR3 nucleotides read TGTGCCAGCAGTGCTTTTTTTTTTAGCGGGAGGGGGTCCTACAATGAGCAGTTCTTC.

The rearrangement joins TRBV14 to TRBJ1-1, with D possibly TRBD1 on 6 matching bases. Between the trimmed V and J ends, which lost 2 bases and 0 bases, there was a span of 16 bases. Germline lookup yields CDR1 SGHDN and CDR2 FVKESK. The CDR3 is 17 amino acids. CDR3 amino acids: CASSQFATGKVNTEAFF. The CDR3 DNA follows: TGTGCCAGCAGCCAATTCGCGACAGGAAAAGTGAACACTGAAGCTTTCTTT.

This clone was seen at least ten times. This chain uses TRBV11-2 with TRBJ2-1; TRBD2 agrees at 10 bases. Trimming at V came to 3 bases and at J to 9 bases, leaving 8 bases not matched to a gene. CDR1 and CDR2 (germline): SGHAT, FQNNGV. There are 15 residues in the CDR3. This chain's CDR3 is CASSFGSGGAGEQFF. The CDR3 bases are TGTGCCAGCAGCTTTGGAAGCGGGGGGGCCGGTGAGCAGTTCTTC. The variable domain in full, completed from reference TRBV11-2 and TRBJ2-1, reads EAGVAQSPRYKIIEKRQSVAFWCNPISGHATLYWYQQILGQGPKLLIQFQNNGVVDDSQLPKDRFSAERLKGVDSTLKIQPAKLEDSAVYLCASSFGSGGAGEQFFGPGTRLTVL.

This chain connects TRBV5-1 to TRBJ2-1, with unresolved D. This CDR3 region has 13 residues. Trimming removed 2 bases at V and 5 bases at J, with 8 bases between. From germline, CDR1 is SGHRS and CDR2 YFSETQ. In DNA, the CDR3 is TGCGCCAGCAGCTTTAATAGGGACAATGAGCAGTTCTTC. It translates to CASSFNRDNEQFF.

This clone was observed many times. The chain is built from TRBV20-1 and TRBJ2-7; 9 bases agree with TRBD1. V lost 5 bases and J lost 6; bases outside the gene matches: 11. The CDR3 is 14 amino acids. Looked up from germline, CDR1 is DFQATT and CDR2 is SNEGSKA (reference sequence). The CDR3 loop reads CSAHDTGQGREQYF. CDR3 DNA sequence: TGCAGTGCTCACGATACGGGACAGGGACGCGAGCAGTACTTC.

The chain links TRBV11-2 to TRBJ2-7; D possibly uses TRBD1 or TRBD2 (7 bases each). Between the trimmed V and J ends, which lost 0 bases and 10 bases, there was a span of 13 bases. The germline V gene has CDR1 SGHAT and CDR2 FQNNGV. The CDR3 runs to 13 residues. The CDR3 is CASSLEAGGGQYF. The DNA of the CDR3 is TGTGCCAGCAGCTTAGAGGCAGGGGGGGGACAGTACTTC.

This chain uses TRBV2 with TRBJ1-1, with D unresolved. This CDR3 spans 15 amino acids. Germline lookup yields CDR1 SNHLY and CDR2 FYNNEI. V was trimmed by 7 bases and J by 1 base, leaving 16 bases between them. The chain's CDR3 is CASTSGRARNTEAFF. DNA of the CDR3: TGTGCCAGCACCTCTGGTCGGGCTAGGAACACTGAAGCTTTCTTT.

The chain carries TRBV6-1 and TRBJ2-7; 9 bases are a match to TRBD2. The germline CDR1 and CDR2 sequences are MNHNS and SASEGT. J gave up 4 bases and V 2 bases, and 9 bases lay outside the gene matches. The CDR3 is made up of 16 amino acids. The CDR3 protein is CASSEPLLAGVYEQYF. CDR3 DNA sequence: TGTGCCAGCAGTGAACCTCTCTTAGCGGGAGTGTACGAGCAGTACTTC.

This clone was detected only a few times. The CDR3 region has the DNA TGCAGTGCTAGTTTGGAAACTGAAGCTTTCTTT. Translating gives CSASLETEAFF. The V and J genes are TRBV20-1 and TRBJ1-1; the D is unclear. CDR1 and CDR2 (germline): DFQATT, SNEGSKA (reference sequence). There are 11 residues in the CDR3. V was trimmed by 3 bases and J by 5 bases, leaving 7 bases between them.

The chain recombines TRBV6-2 or TRBV6-3 with TRBJ1-6; 9 bases map to TRBD1. With V trimmed by 3 bases and J by 9 bases, 6 bases remained unmatched. CDR1 is MNHEY and CDR2 is SVGEGT in the germline V gene. The CDR3 is made up of 15 amino acids. The CDR3 DNA sequence: TGTGCCAGCAGTTATGATGGGACAGGGACTTCACCCCTCCACTTT. Its protein product is CASSYDGTGTSPLHF.